This T cell receptor beta chain emerged from a study of OX40 agonist ivuxolimab in advanced cancers. Generated by immunoSEQ multiplex PCR, the TCRdb table keeps only in-frame clones and is missing some. The repertoire holds tens of thousands of clones, with 90% as singletons. Study-level points and caveats: Expanded clones tended on average to be more numerous among CD8+ T cells than CD4+.

The CDR3 contains 14 residues. V was clipped by 0 bases and J by 5 bases; unmatched bases: 2. Germline V gene sequence: CDR1 SGHVS, CDR2 FQNEAQ. About this clone: What it recognizes is unknown.

The sequence was obtained from an adult with an advanced solid tumor such as melanoma, head and neck, liver or kidney cancer. V usage is TRBV7-8 and J usage is TRBJ2-3; 7 positions match TRBD2. Sequenced here: CD4+ or CD8+ T cells sorted from blood, sampled in a trial of the OX40 agonist ivuxolimab. DNA of the CDR3: TGTGCCAGCAGCTTAGCGACTAGCCGAGATACGCAGTATTTT. Amino acids: CASSLATSRDTQYF. The whole variable domain, remainder taken from reference TRBV7-8 and TRBJ2-3, is GAGVSQSPRYKVAKRGQDVALRCDPISGHVSLFWYQQALGQGPEFLTYFQNEAQLDKSGLPSDRFFAERPEGSVSTLKIQRTQQEDSAVYLCASSLATSRDTQYFGPGTRLTVL.